This T cell receptor beta chain was captured by sequencing in a study of long-term antiretroviral therapy in people with HIV. The study's findings and limits: Dominating the repertoire at all time points were the clones that expanded before ART. Post-ART diversity increased but stayed below transplant donor controls.

CDR1 SGHDN and CDR2 FVKESK come from the germline V gene. The CDR3 runs to 15 residues. V lost 6 bases and J lost 3; bases outside the gene matches: 5. Runs used v3.0 of the immunoSEQ assay and were done at survey level. Sequencing was designed to cover roughly 40,000-50,000 T-cell genomes in each sample. Assay: immunoSEQ multiplex PCR; the TCRdb copy retains only in-frame clones and omits some. Among 14,000 or so clones, 77% were seen once, and the ten largest hold roughly a fifth. Worth noting for this clone: What it recognizes is unknown.

A minimum of one pre-ART and two post-ART PBMC samples existed for each donor. The specimen comprised unsorted PBMCs, sampled 1.3 years before starting antiretroviral therapy. This TCR came from a man aged 35 to 55 with HIV. The chain couples TRBV14 to TRBJ1-1, with TRBD1 matching over 12 bases. The CDR3 spells CASRLGQGAYTEAFF. DNA for the CDR3: TGTGCCAGCAGGCTGGGACAGGGGGCGTACACTGAAGCTTTCTTT.